This T cell receptor (beta chain) stems from a study of patients and donors after allogeneic stem cell transplantation. One entry per CDR3 protein, called by TCRdb with MiXCR from the RT-PCR reads. The sample holds about a million distinct CDR3 sequences; about a sixth are singletons and the top ten take 6%. This CDR3 contains 13 residues. Germline V gene data show CDR1 as SGHAT and CDR2 as FQDESV (reference sequence). Trimming left V 5 bases short and J 2 bases short, with 6 bases between. The sequencing sample was made of blood, either unsorted or a sorted T cell fraction (not recorded which). The source of this sequence is a human donor who was either an allogeneic HSCT recipient or a stem cell or donor lymphocyte infusion donor (not recorded which). It is not recorded whose cells these are; they may come from a transplant donor. The gene calls are TRBV11-1 and TRBJ2-2, with D unclear. This CDR3 reads CASSQINTGELFF. Here the CDR3 DNA reads TGTGCCAGCAGCCAAATAAACACCGGGGAGCTGTTTTTT.